The 18 T cell receptor beta chains given below trace back to one sample, sequenced in a study of shared clonotypes between healthy human individuals (dated by TCRdb to 2020 to 2022). Library construction relied on the immunoSEQ multiplex PCR assay. In TCRdb, the immuneACCESS table is reduced to in-frame sequences with V and J assigned. These tables do not hold every clone; where another copy was compared, an unresolved V gene accounts for under half, and the others remain unexplained. The sample profile shows 2 million to 2.5 million clones; 85% to 95% of them were found once. The ten largest clonotypes hold 0.3% to 0.4% of the sample. Sequencing was done on a sample of naive CD4+ T cells from PBMCs. Per the publication, the cell subset or site label means: CD45RA+ positively selected. The receptors were gathered from a man younger than 35 in good health. Some clones in this sample may be carry-over from other donors' samples.

The V and J genes are TRBV28 and TRBJ1-5, with D possibly TRBD1 on 5 matching bases. V was clipped by 2 bases and J by 0 bases, with 11 bases between them. The CDR3 totals 16 residues. Germline V gene data show CDR1 as MDHEN and CDR2 as SYDVKM. CDR3 protein: CASSLPGPYSNQPQHF. The CDR3 nucleotides are TGTGCCAGCAGTTTACCGGGACCCTATAGCAATCAGCCCCAGCATTTT.

The chain is built from TRBV7-7 and TRBJ2-1; D may be TRBD1 (5 bases). The CDR3 loop spans 13 amino acids. The V gene's germline CDR1 is SSHAT and CDR2 FNYEAQ (reference sequence). The V end lost 5 bases, the J end lost 6 bases, and 11 bases lay between the germline ends. The CDR3 loop reads CASSTDRSNEQFF. The DNA for the CDR3 is TGTGCCAGCAGCACCGACAGAAGCAATGAGCAGTTCTTC.

The genes are TRBV23-1 and TRBJ2-1, with 8 bases lining up with TRBD2. TRBV23-1 is an ORF, with its function uncertain. CDR3 length equals 17 residues. Unmatched junction bases numbered 7, after V lost 3 bases and J lost 0 bases. CDR3 DNA: TGCGCCAGCAGTCATCAACTAGCGGACAGCTCCTACAATGAGCAGTTCTTC. This sequence encodes CASSHQLADSSYNEQFF.

The gene calls are TRBV29-1 and TRBJ2-3; D not resolved. This CDR3 contains 13 residues. Germline CDR1 SQVTM, CDR2 ANQGSEA. The V end lost 2 bases, the J end lost 6 bases, and 12 bases lay between the germline ends. This chain's CDR3 is CSVEPMTGDTQYF. In DNA, the CDR3 is TGCAGCGTTGAACCCATGACTGGCGATACGCAGTATTTT.

This rearrangement joins TRBV5-5 to TRBJ2-7, with D possibly being TRBD1 (5 bases). CDR1 is SGHKS and CDR2 is YYEKEE in the germline V gene (reference sequence). There are 16 residues in the CDR3. Trimming took 4 bases from V and 3 from J, leaving 20 bases between them. The CDR3, as DNA: TGTGCCAGCAGCCATCCCCCGGGCCAGGGTGACTACGAGCAGTACTTC. This translates into CASSHPPGQGDYEQYF.

The genes are TRBV28 and TRBJ1-5, with D tentatively TRBD1 (6 bases). Deletions cut 2 bases from V and 6 bases from J, with 11 bases between. This CDR3 has 14 residues. In germline, CDR1 is MDHEN, CDR2 SYDVKM. This chain's CDR3 is CASSLVTGSQPQHF. In DNA, the CDR3 is TGTGCCAGCAGTTTAGTAACAGGGAGTCAGCCCCAGCATTTT.

The V and J genes are TRBV4-1 and TRBJ2-3; possible D gene TRBD2, 6 bases. The CDR3 consists of 15 residues. The germline V gene encodes CDR1 MGHRA and CDR2 YSYEKL. V was trimmed by 1 base and J by 4 bases, leaving 12 bases between them. CDR3: CASSQVRLGPDTQYF. In DNA, the CDR3 is TGCGCCAGCAGCCAAGTTCGACTAGGCCCAGATACGCAGTATTTT.

This chain connects TRBV19 to TRBJ2-2, with TRBD2 identical over 11 bases. Trimming took 7 bases from V and 4 from J; bases not matched to a gene: 14. CDR3 size: 18 residues. Germline loops: CDR1 LNHDA, CDR2 SQIVND (reference sequence). The CDR3 spells CASTEEPLAGGFTGELFF. As DNA, the CDR3 is TGTGCCAGTACTGAAGAGCCGCTAGCGGGAGGTTTCACCGGGGAGCTGTTTTTT.

V is TRBV10-1 and J is TRBJ2-1, with D uncertain. Germline CDR1 and CDR2: WNHNN and SYGVQD (reference sequence). V was pared by 7 bases and J by 3 bases, with 13 bases between. The CDR3 extends over 14 amino acids. CDR3 sequence (DNA): TGCGCCAGCACACGGGCCCCAAGCTACAATGAGCAGTTCTTC. Amino acid sequence: CASTRAPSYNEQFF.

The chain uses TRBV5-1 and TRBJ2-7, with D hard to call. CDR1 and CDR2 (germline): SGHRS, YFSETQ. The CDR3 extends over 14 amino acids. Trimming cost V 4 bases and J 7 bases, with 18 bases left between them. DNA for the CDR3: TGCGCCAGCAGCCGGATATCGGTAGGTGAGGAGCAGTACTTC. It is translated as CASSRISVGEEQYF.

Points on this clone: This CDR3 is also generated by other DNA sequences in the sample. V and J are TRBV2 and TRBJ2-5; TRBD2 agrees at 14 bases. V lost 3 bases, J lost 1 base, and 1 base stayed unmatched. Per germline, CDR1 SNHLY and CDR2 FYNNEI. The length of the CDR3 is 16 residues. CDR3 sequence reads: CASSEGLAGAQETQYF. The CDR3 DNA follows: TGTGCCAGCAGTGAGGGACTAGCGGGAGCCCAAGAGACCCAGTACTTC.

The chain is built from TRBV27 and TRBJ2-2; TRBD1 matches 8 bases. The CDR3 is 15 residues long. V dropped 4 bases and J dropped 5; count of bases not matched to a gene: 6. Per the germline V gene, CDR1 is MNHEY and CDR2 is SMNVEV (reference sequence). The CDR3 loop reads CASSSAQGDTGELFF. In DNA form, the CDR3 reads TGTGCCAGCAGTTCGGCACAGGGGGATACCGGGGAGCTGTTTTTT.

The CDR3 protein is CATRPAAENQPQHF. The CDR3 nucleotides are TGTGCCACGCGACCTGCGGCGGAGAATCAGCCCCAGCATTTT. The gene calls are TRBV6-5 and TRBJ1-5; D not resolved. Looked up from germline, CDR1 is MNHEY and CDR2 is SVGAGI. V gave up 10 bases and J gave up 4 bases, with 17 bases separating them. This CDR3 comprises 14 residues.

The chain joins TRBV6-5 to TRBJ2-5, with 9 nucleotides matching TRBD1. Germline values: CDR1 MNHEY, CDR2 SVGAGI. This CDR3 has 15 residues. Trimming removed 6 bases from V and 4 bases from J; junction bases left unmatched: 9. CDR3 sequence (DNA): TGTGCCAGCAGCCTTCGGACAGGGGCTCGAGAGACCCAGTACTTC. It is translated as CASSLRTGARETQYF.

The chain carries TRBV20-1 and TRBJ2-2; no firm D call. CDR1 is DFQATT, CDR2 SNEGSKA, per germline (reference sequence). V lost 5 bases and J 7 bases, leaving 8 bases between the germline ends. The CDR3 extends over 11 amino acids. The chain's CDR3 is CSAPLVGELFF. For the CDR3, the DNA is TGCAGTGCTCCCCTTGTCGGGGAGCTGTTTTTT.

This clone was detected once. The chain has TRBV29-1 and TRBJ2-7, with 12 bases fitting TRBD2. Looked up from germline, CDR1 is SQVTM and CDR2 is ANQGSEA. The CDR3 runs 15 residues. The V and J ends lost 4 bases and 5 bases, in that order; junction bases with no gene match: 9. The DNA of the CDR3 is TGCAGCGTTGCCCCGCGACTAGCGGGAGAAAACGAGCAGTACTTC. Protein product: CSVAPRLAGENEQYF.

The chain combines TRBV28 with TRBJ1-1; TRBD1 might be the D (5 bases). CDR1 MDHEN and CDR2 SYDVKM come from the germline V gene. Trimming took 4 bases from V and 4 from J, leaving 13 bases between them. The CDR3 spans 14 residues. The CDR3 spells CASSSPRRATEAFF. The CDR3, as DNA: TGTGCCAGCAGTTCCCCTCGCAGGGCCACTGAAGCTTTCTTT.

A note on this clone: The same CDR3 can be traced to other DNA sequences in this sample. The chain recombines TRBV5-1 with TRBJ2-7; D is unresolved. The CDR3 is 14 amino acids. Trimming removed 0 bases from V and 1 base from J, with 8 bases in between. CDR1 is SGHRS, CDR2 YFSETQ, per germline. The CDR3, as DNA: TGCGCCAGCAGCTTGGTGGCCGGATCCTACGAGCAGTACTTC. Amino acid sequence: CASSLVAGSYEQYF.